This TCR beta chain emerged from a study of identifying expanded T cells in peripheral blood. Whole-study results and caveats: Technical replicates showed about 1.1 changed clones; two weeks 15 to 20; four weeks 19. Roughly two-week clone count variance significantly increased as total template count grew.

This CDR3 has 15 residues. Germline CDR1 and CDR2: MNHGY and SVAAGI. The V segment lost 2 bases and the J segment 7 bases; nucleotides outside the gene matches: 7. Concerning this clone: What it binds is unknown.

Some clones are missing from TCRdb's copy, which holds only in-frame ones; the method was immunoSEQ multiplex PCR. Here the sample spans about 110,000 clones, roughly 90% being singletons. During the collection period, no donor immune events like infections were recorded. Sequenced input: blood. The sequence came from a person between 18 and 69 years old in good health. The chain combines TRBV6-9 with TRBJ2-3, with 9 bases matching TRBD2. The DNA for the CDR3 is TGTGCCAGCAGTTATAACGAGACTAGCGGAAATACGCAGTATTTT. Protein: CASSYNETSGNTQYF.